Following are 8 T cell receptor beta chains from one sample sequenced in a study of blood T cell repertoires in COVID-19 (dated by TCRdb to the early 2020s). Library preparation was by the immunoSEQ multiplex PCR assay. The clones in this table, taken by TCRdb from immuneACCESS, are in-frame only. Not every clone is retained; where verified, under half of the shortfall comes from an unresolved V gene, and the cause of the rest is unknown. The sample profile shows almost 300,000 clones; around nine tenths of them were found once. 1% to 1.5% of the sample belongs to the ten largest clones. Sequencing was done on a sample of peripheral blood. These TCRs come from a man in his sixties or seventies with acute or convalescent COVID-19.

This clone was seen a handful of times. J is TRBJ2-1 and V is TRBV4-3, with D possibly TRBD2 on 5 matching bases. Germline CDR1 and CDR2: LGHNA and YSLEER. This CDR3 spans 13 amino acids. The germline V and J ends were trimmed by 4 bases and 8 bases, with 12 bases remaining between them. CDR3 sequence reads: CASSRGQADEQFF. CDR3 in DNA: TGCGCCAGCAGCCGAGGGCAAGCGGATGAGCAGTTCTTC.

This sequence joins TRBV10-1 and TRBJ1-2, with 7 nucleotides matching TRBD1. CDR1 and CDR2 (germline): WNHNN, SYGVQD (reference sequence). The V gene end was trimmed by 4 bases and the J gene end by 2 bases; junction bases not matched to a gene: 16. The CDR3 extends over 18 amino acids. CDR3 sequence (DNA): TGCGCCAGCAGTGCAATTCTCGACAGGGCGCAGCGGAACTATGGCTACACCTTC. It specifies CASSAILDRAQRNYGYTF.

The CDR3 reads CASSLGPLAGIYEQYF. For the CDR3, the DNA is TGTGCCAGCAGCTTAGGCCCCCTAGCGGGGATCTACGAGCAGTACTTC. The rearrangement joins TRBV7-6 to TRBJ2-7, with 9 bases that match TRBD2. CDR3 length: 16 residues. Trimming at V came to 1 base and at J to 3 bases, leaving 7 bases not matched to a gene. Germline loops: CDR1 SGHVS, CDR2 FNYEAQ. Together with reference TRBV7-6 and TRBJ2-7, the CDR3 gives the full variable domain: GAGVSQSPRYKVTKRGQDVALRCDPISGHVSLYWYRQALGQGPEFLTYFNYEAQQDKSGLPNDRFSAERPEGSISTLTIQRTEQRDSAMYRCASSLGPLAGIYEQYFGPGTRLTVT.

The CDR3 nucleotides are TGTGCCAGTAGTATCCGGGACAGGGGGAGGAACACTGAAGCTTTCTTT. Translation gives CASSIRDRGRNTEAFF. V usage is TRBV19 and J usage is TRBJ1-1; TRBD1 matches at 11 bases. J gave up 1 base and V 3 bases, and 4 bases lay outside the gene matches. CDR3 length: 16 amino acids. The germline gives CDR1 LNHDA, CDR2 SQIVND (reference sequence). The whole variable domain, filled in from reference TRBV19 and TRBJ1-1, reads DGGITQSPKYLFRKEGQNVTLSCEQNLNHDAMYWYRQDPGQGLRLIYYSQIVNDFQKGDIAEGYSVSREKKESFPLTVTSAQKNPTAFYLCASSIRDRGRNTEAFFGQGTRLTVV.

V and J are TRBV4-3 and TRBJ2-1; D is perhaps TRBD2 (5 bases). The CDR3 sequence is 17 residues long. Germline V lookup: CDR1 LGHNA, CDR2 YSLEER. V was pared by 5 bases and J by 1 base, with 18 bases between. The CDR3 loop reads CASSLEHPGVSYNEQFF. The CDR3 bases are TGCGCCAGCAGCTTGGAGCACCCCGGGGTGTCCTACAATGAGCAGTTCTTC.

On this clone itself: This same CDR3 is encoded by further DNA sequences in the sample. The chain recombines TRBV18 with TRBJ2-3; 13 bases align to TRBD2. J gave up 4 bases and V 5 bases, and 3 bases lay outside the gene matches. This CDR3 is 15 amino acids long. CDR1 is KGHSH, CDR2 LQKENI, per germline. The CDR3 region has the DNA TGTGCCAGCTCAAGGACTAGCGGGAGTTCAGATACGCAGTATTTT. It translates to CASSRTSGSSDTQYF.

The chain is built from TRBV15 and TRBJ2-3; 13 bases agree with TRBD2. The CDR3 has 18 amino acids. V lost 7 bases and J lost 0; bases outside the gene matches: 10. Looked up from germline, CDR1 is LNHNV and CDR2 is YYDKDF (reference sequence). The DNA of the CDR3 is TGTGCCACCACCAACCGCTGGGGACTAGCGGGGAGCACAGATACGCAGTATTTT. Its translation: CATTNRWGLAGSTDTQYF.

V is TRBV5-1 and J is TRBJ2-3; 8 nucleotides agree with TRBD2. V lost 2 bases, J lost 3 bases, and 5 bases stayed unmatched. The CDR3 is 15 amino acids. Germline V gene sequence: CDR1 SGHRS, CDR2 YFSETQ. In DNA, the CDR3 is TGCGCCAGCAGCTTCTTGACTAGCGAAACAGATACGCAGTATTTT. It yields the protein CASSFLTSETDTQYF.